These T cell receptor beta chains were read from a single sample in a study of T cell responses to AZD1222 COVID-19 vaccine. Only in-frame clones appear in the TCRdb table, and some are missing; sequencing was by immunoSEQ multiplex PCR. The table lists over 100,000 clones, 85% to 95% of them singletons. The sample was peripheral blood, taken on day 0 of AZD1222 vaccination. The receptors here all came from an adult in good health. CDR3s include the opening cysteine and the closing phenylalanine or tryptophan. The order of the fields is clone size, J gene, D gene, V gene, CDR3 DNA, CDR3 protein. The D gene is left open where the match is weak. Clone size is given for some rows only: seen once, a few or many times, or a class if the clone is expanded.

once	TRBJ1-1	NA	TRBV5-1	TGCGCCAGTTCCCAGGATATTAACACTGAAGCTTTCTTT	CASSQDINTEAFF
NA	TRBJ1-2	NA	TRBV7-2	TGTGCCAGCACCAATCCAGGGGTTCCGAAGGGCTACACCTTC	CASTNPGVPKGYTF
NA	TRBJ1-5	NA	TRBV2	TGTGCCAGCAGTGGGGGTGGCAATCAGCCCCAGCATTTT	CASSGGGNQPQHF
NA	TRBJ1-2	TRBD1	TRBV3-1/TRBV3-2	TGTGCCAGCAGCCAAACTACAGGGGGCATAAAGGGTGGCTACACCTTC	CASSQTTGGIKGGYTF
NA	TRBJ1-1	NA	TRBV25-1	TGTGCCAGCAGTGATGAGGGTTGGGGTGAAGCTTTCTTT	CASSDEGWGEAFF
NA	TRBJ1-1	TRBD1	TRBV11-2	TGTGCCAGCAGCGCAGTGCCGCTGGGACAGGGGAACACTGAAGCTTTCTTT	CASSAVPLGQGNTEAFF
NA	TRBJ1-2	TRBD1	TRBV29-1	TGCAGCCCTGGACAGGATGGCTACACCTTC	CSPGQDGYTF
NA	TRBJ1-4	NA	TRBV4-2	TGTGCCAACAGCCAAGTTGCCTCGGGCCAGGGCGGTGGTAATGAAAAACTGTTTTTT	CANSQVASGQGGGNEKLFF
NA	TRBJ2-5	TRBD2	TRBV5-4	TGTGCCAGCAGCTTGGCCCCAGCGGGGGCCCAAGAGACCCAGTACTTC	CASSLAPAGAQETQYF
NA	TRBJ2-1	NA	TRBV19	TGTGCCAGTAGTAAGCTCTCGCAGGGCACGTTAGGTGAGCAGTTCTTC	CASSKLSQGTLGEQFF
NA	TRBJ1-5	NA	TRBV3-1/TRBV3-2	TGTGCCAGCAGCCAAGATAATACGGGTCAGCCCCAGCATTTT	CASSQDNTGQPQHF
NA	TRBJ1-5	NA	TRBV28	TGTGCCAGCAGTTTTCTACAGGGAGACACTCAGCCCCAGCATTTT	CASSFLQGDTQPQHF
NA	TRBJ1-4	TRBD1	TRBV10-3	TGTGCCATCAGTGAAGGTAGGGGGCTGATCGAAGAAAAACTGTTTTTT	CAISEGRGLIEEKLFF
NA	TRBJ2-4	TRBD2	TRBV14	TGTGCCAGCAGCCCGGGAGGCTACATTCAGTACTTC	CASSPGGYIQYF
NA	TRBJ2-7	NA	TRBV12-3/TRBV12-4	TGTGCCAGCAGTTTAGCCCCCTACGAGCAGTACTTC	CASSLAPYEQYF
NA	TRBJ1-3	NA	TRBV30	TGTGCCTGGGGCGTCGCGGGAAACACCATATATTTT	CAWGVAGNTIYF
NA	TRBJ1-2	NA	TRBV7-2	TGTGCCAGCAGCTTAGAGGTCACAAACTATGGCTACACCTTC	CASSLEVTNYGYTF
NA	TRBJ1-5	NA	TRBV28	TGTGCCAGCAGTCCAGACGCTTCGGCGGGCAATCAGCCCCAGCATTTT	CASSPDASAGNQPQHF
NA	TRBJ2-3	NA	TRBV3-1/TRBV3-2	TGTGCCAGCAGCCAGAAGTCCAGGGTTACTAAAGTCACAGATACGCAGTATTTT	CASSQKSRVTKVTDTQYF
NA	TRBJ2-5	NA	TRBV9	TGTGCCAGCAGCCCCCCGTACCAAGAGACCCAGTACTTC	CASSPPYQETQYF
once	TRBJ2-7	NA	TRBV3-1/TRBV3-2	TGTGCCAGCAGCCAAGCACAGGCACTAAACGAGCAGTACTTC	CASSQAQALNEQYF
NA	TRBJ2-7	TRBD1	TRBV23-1	TGCGCCAGCAGTCCCCGGACAGGGAGCTACGAGCAGTACTTC	CASSPRTGSYEQYF
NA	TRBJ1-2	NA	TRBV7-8	TGTGCCAGCAGCTTAGCGCGTTTCAGCCTAGCTAACTATGGCTACACCTTC	CASSLARFSLANYGYTF
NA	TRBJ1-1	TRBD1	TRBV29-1	TGCAGCGTTACTATTGGACAGGTGAACACTGAAGCTTTCTTT	CSVTIGQVNTEAFF
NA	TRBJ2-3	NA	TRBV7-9	TGTGCCGGAACTTGGGGGACACTTAGCACAGATACGCAGTATTTT	CAGTWGTLSTDTQYF
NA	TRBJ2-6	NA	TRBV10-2	TGCGCCAGCAGTGAGTCGGGGGTCACCTCAGGGGCCAACGTCCTGACTTTC	CASSESGVTSGANVLTF
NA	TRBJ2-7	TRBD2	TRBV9	TGTGCCAGCAGCATAACTAGCGGGAGGCACGAGCAGTACTTC	CASSITSGRHEQYF
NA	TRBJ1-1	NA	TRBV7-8	TGTGCCAGCAGCTTGCAGAAGGTTGAGGGAGAAGCTTTCTTT	CASSLQKVEGEAFF
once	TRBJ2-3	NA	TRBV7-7	TGTGCCAGCAGCTTAGGTGGCAGGGGAGGGTCAGATACGCAGTATTTT	CASSLGGRGGSDTQYF
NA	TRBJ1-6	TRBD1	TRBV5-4	TGTGCCAGCAGCTCCGGACAGGCTTCTTCACCCCTCCACTTT	CASSSGQASSPLHF
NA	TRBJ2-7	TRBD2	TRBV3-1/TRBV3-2	TGTGCCAGCAGCCCGTTTTCCGCGGGGGGTATTTCCTACGAGCAGTACTTC	CASSPFSAGGISYEQYF
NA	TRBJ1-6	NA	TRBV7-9	TGTGCCAGCAGCTTAGGAGGGGCTTGGAATTCACCCCTCCACTTT	CASSLGGAWNSPLHF
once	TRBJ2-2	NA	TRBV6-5	TGTGCCAGCACCCAAGGTTCTTCCACCGGGGAGCTGTTTTTT	CASTQGSSTGELFF
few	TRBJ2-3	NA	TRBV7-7	TGTGCTAGCAGCTCGCGGACGGTAGATACGCAGTATTTT	CASSSRTVDTQYF
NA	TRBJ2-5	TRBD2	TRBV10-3	TGTGCCATCAGTGCGGGGCTAGCGGGAAGCCAAGAGACCCAGTACTTC	CAISAGLAGSQETQYF
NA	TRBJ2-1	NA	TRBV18	TGTGCCAGCTCGCCAACTAGTATCGATGAGCAGTTCTTC	CASSPTSIDEQFF
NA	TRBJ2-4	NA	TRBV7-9	TGTGCCAGCAGCTTAGGATCGGGTCCGAGCATTCAGTACTTC	CASSLGSGPSIQYF
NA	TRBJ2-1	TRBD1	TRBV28	TGTGCCAGCAGGCAACAGGGGTACAATGAGCAGTTCTTC	CASRQQGYNEQFF
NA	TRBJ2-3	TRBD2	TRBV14	TGTGCCAGCAGCAAAAGACGGGCTAGCGGGAGAAATCCCACAGATACGCAGTATTTT	CASSKRRASGRNPTDTQYF
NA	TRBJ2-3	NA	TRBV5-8	TGTGCCAGCAGACCGGGACTTCATACGCAGTATTTT	CASRPGLHTQYF
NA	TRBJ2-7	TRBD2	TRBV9	TGTGCCAGCAGCTCGGGACTAGGGGTCCCAGACGAGCAGTACTTC	CASSSGLGVPDEQYF
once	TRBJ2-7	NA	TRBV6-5	TGTGCCAGCACCTCCCTGGCGGGGGCCACGGGGGAGCAGTACTTC	CASTSLAGATGEQYF
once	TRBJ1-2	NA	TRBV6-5	TGTGCCAGCGCCAGGACAGCTAACTATGGCTACACCTTC	CASARTANYGYTF
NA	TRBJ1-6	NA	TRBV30	TGTGCCACTACAGGAGTTAATTCACCCCTCCACTTT	CATTGVNSPLHF
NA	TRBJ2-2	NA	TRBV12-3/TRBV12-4	TGTGCCTACTCGGGGGCAAACACCGGGGAGCTGTTTTTT	CAYSGANTGELFF
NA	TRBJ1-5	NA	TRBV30	TGTGCCTGGAGGGTTAAAGGGGGCAATCAGCCCCAGCATTTT	CAWRVKGGNQPQHF
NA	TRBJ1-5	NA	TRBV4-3	TGCGCCAGCAGCCAAGATAGGGAAAGGTATCAGCCCCAGCATTTT	CASSQDRERYQPQHF
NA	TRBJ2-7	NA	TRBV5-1	TGCGCCAGCAGCCCAGGTGGTCAGGGAGTCTACGAGCAGTACTTC	CASSPGGQGVYEQYF
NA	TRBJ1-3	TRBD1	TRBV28	TGTGCCAGCAGTTTTATAGGGACAGAGAGCTCTGGAAACACCATATATTTT	CASSFIGTESSGNTIYF
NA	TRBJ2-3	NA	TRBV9	TGTGCCAGCAGCGTCGGAGATACGCAGTATTTT	CASSVGDTQYF